The 27 T cell receptor beta chains reported below all come from one sample, sequenced in a study of cytomegalovirus exposure and HLA in healthy donors. Vbeta (60) and Jbeta (13) primers were used in the PCR. Profiling relied on immunoSEQ multiplex PCR, and the TCRdb table lists in-frame clones only, not all of them. The data hold 130,000 or so clones, with approximately 74% observed a single time. Specimen: PBMCs. The receptors shown here come from a male donor in good health and CMV-seronegative.

This clone has just a few counts. The rearrangement links TRBV5-5 to TRBJ2-7, with TRBD2 identical over 7 bases. J gave up 2 bases and V 8 bases, and 4 bases lay outside the gene matches. Germline CDR1 and CDR2: SGHKS and YYEKEE (reference sequence). The CDR3 length is 12 residues. CDR3 nucleotide sequence: TGTGCCAGTACCGGGACTACCTACGAGCAGTACTTC. This gives the protein CASTGTTYEQYF.

This clone has just a few counts. The chain links TRBV4-3 to TRBJ2-2, with TRBD1 as a possible D gene (6 bases). The CDR3 loop spans 14 amino acids. In germline, CDR1 is LGHNA, CDR2 YSLEER. V was pared by 8 bases and J by 5 bases, with 15 bases between. The CDR3 coding sequence is TGCGCCAGCTCCCCTCTACAGGGTACCGGGGAGCTGTTTTTT. Translated, it gives CASSPLQGTGELFF.

The chain couples TRBV5-4 to TRBJ2-5; 7 nucleotides align to TRBD2. Looked up from germline, CDR1 is SGHNT and CDR2 is YYREEE (reference sequence). CDR3 size: 16 residues. Trimming removed 3 bases from V and 2 bases from J; junction bases left unmatched: 10. This CDR3 is CASSSPSGTGQETQYF. The CDR3 DNA sequence: TGTGCCAGCAGCTCACCGAGCGGGACGGGGCAAGAGACCCAGTACTTC.

The genes are TRBV10-3 and TRBJ1-2; D might be TRBD1 (5 bases). Germline CDR1 reads ENHRY; CDR2 reads SYGVKD. There are 14 residues in the CDR3. Between the trimmed V and J ends, which lost 2 bases and 0 bases, there was a span of 7 bases. The CDR3 reads CAISETGANYGYTF. The CDR3 nucleotides are TGTGCCATCAGTGAGACAGGAGCTAACTATGGCTACACCTTC.

This clone has more than one count but fewer than ten. This sequence joins TRBV7-2 and TRBJ2-5; 8 bases are a match to TRBD2. The CDR3 contains 16 residues. The V gene end was trimmed by 5 bases and the J gene end by 2 bases; junction bases not matched to a gene: 10. CDR1 and CDR2 (germline): SGHTA, FQGNSA. CDR3 loop: CASSRRASGPQETQYF. The DNA of the CDR3 is TGTGCCAGCAGCCGACGGGCTAGCGGGCCTCAAGAGACCCAGTACTTC.

CDR3: CASSQDYGTGPPNSPLHF. For the CDR3, the DNA is TGCGCCAGCAGCCAAGATTACGGGACAGGGCCTCCCAATTCACCCCTCCACTTT. The chain is built from TRBV4-3 and TRBJ1-6; TRBD1 matches at 9 bases. Germline V CDR1 and CDR2: LGHNA, YSLEER. V lost 0 bases, J lost 7 bases, and 10 bases stayed unmatched. The CDR3 has 18 amino acids.

The rearrangement uses TRBV5-6 and TRBJ1-2; 8 bases are a match to TRBD1. V trimming: 4 bases; J trimming: 7 bases; junction bases outside the gene matches: 6. CDR3 length: 13 amino acids. Germline V CDR1 and CDR2: SGHDT, YYEEEE. CDR3 sequence reads: CASSEDREFGYTF. The DNA of the CDR3 is TGTGCCAGCAGCGAGGACAGGGAGTTTGGCTACACCTTC.

DNA of the CDR3: TGTGCCAGCAGCCGCCGGACTAGCGGGAGAAACTACAATGAGCAGTTCTTC. Translation: CASSRRTSGRNYNEQFF. This chain connects TRBV6-7 to TRBJ2-1, with 13 bases aligning to TRBD2. TRBV6-7 is an ORF for which the function is uncertain. Losses at the gene ends were 6 bases for V and 3 bases for J; bases not matched to a gene: 8. The CDR3 sequence is 17 residues long.

This CDR3 reads CASSLTGTGNYGYTF. In DNA form, the CDR3 reads TGTGCCAGCAGTTTAACCGGGACAGGGAACTATGGCTACACCTTC. J is TRBJ1-2 and V is TRBV2, with 9 bases aligning to TRBD1. Losses at the gene ends were 5 bases for V and 2 bases for J; bases not matched to a gene: 6. Germline CDR1 SNHLY, CDR2 FYNNEI. The CDR3 runs 15 residues.

The V call is TRBV4-3, the J call TRBJ2-2; 10 nucleotides line up with TRBD2. Germline V gives CDR1 LGHNA, CDR2 YSLEER. Trimming took 4 bases from V and 2 from J; bases not matched to a gene: 10. The CDR3 consists of 18 residues. The CDR3 loop reads CASSRVPPSGGNTGELFF. The CDR3 DNA follows: TGCGCCAGCAGCCGCGTCCCCCCTAGCGGGGGAAACACCGGGGAGCTGTTTTTT.

This chain joins TRBV19 and TRBJ2-4, with 10 bases matching TRBD2. With V trimmed by 4 bases and J by 1 base, 13 bases remained unmatched. CDR1 and CDR2 from the germline V gene are LNHDA and SQIVND (reference sequence). This CDR3 has 19 amino acids. DNA for the CDR3: TGTGCCAGTAGTAAAAGCGGGAGGGCCTCATCTTCGGCCAAAAACATTCAGTACTTC. Amino acid sequence: CASSKSGRASSSAKNIQYF.

V is TRBV29-1 and J is TRBJ2-2, with D possibly TRBD2 on 5 matching bases. The CDR3 is 12 residues long. CDR1 SQVTM and CDR2 ANQGSEA come from the germline V gene. The V gene lost 4 bases and the J gene lost 4 bases, with 7 bases spanning the gap. This chain's CDR3 is CSVASFTGELFF. CDR3 sequence (DNA): TGCAGCGTTGCTAGCTTCACCGGGGAGCTGTTTTTT.

The chain couples TRBV2 to TRBJ2-5, with 8 bases fitting TRBD1. TRBJ2-7 matches the DNA end more closely, so the J call is doubtful. The germline V gene has CDR1 SNHLY and CDR2 FYNNEI. The CDR3 covers 16 residues. CDR3 DNA: TGTGCCAGCAGTGCCTCCTATGACAGGGGACCTTACGAGCAGTACTTC. Amino acid sequence: CASSASYDRGPYEQYF.

This clone has a handful of counts. The genes are TRBV6-5 and TRBJ1-1; TRBD1 aligns across 8 bases. Germline V gives CDR1 MNHEY, CDR2 SVGAGI. This CDR3 spans 15 amino acids. V trimming: 2 bases; J trimming: 3 bases; junction bases outside the gene matches: 5. CDR3 DNA: TGTGCCAGCAGTTACCGACAGGGGAGGCACACTGAAGCTTTCTTT. Amino acids: CASSYRQGRHTEAFF.

A remark on this clone: Germline and junction disagree at one end, which may indicate a read error. The chain employs TRBV11-2 and TRBJ1-2, with TRBD1 as a possible D gene (6 bases). CDR1 is SGHAT and CDR2 is FQNNGV in the germline V gene. The CDR3 length is 13 residues. The CDR3 sequence is CASRLGQTYGYTF. The CDR3 DNA reads TGTGCCAGCAGATTAGGACAGACTTATGGCTACACCTTC.

This sequence joins TRBV28 and TRBJ1-2, with 11 bases that match TRBD1. The CDR3 has 16 residues. CDR1 and CDR2 (germline): MDHEN, SYDVKM. V lost 6 bases and J lost 4; bases outside the gene matches: 10. The CDR3 nucleotides read TGTGCCAGCAGACGGACAGGGGGCGGTTGGGGCTATGGCTACACCTTC. Its translation is CASRRTGGGWGYGYTF.

This clone has just one count. The chain links TRBV4-2 to TRBJ2-1; possibly TRBD1 for D (6 bases). Trimming pared 2 bases from V and 5 bases from J, leaving 13 bases between. This CDR3 is 15 amino acids long. Germline V gene data show CDR1 as LGHNA and CDR2 as YNFKEQ. The CDR3 loop is CASSQRGTPDNEQFF. CDR3 DNA sequence: TGTGCCAGCAGCCAAAGAGGGACACCGGACAATGAGCAGTTCTTC.

Here the CDR3 DNA reads TGTGCCAGCAGGCTGGGGACTAGCCCTTACAATGAGCAGTTCTTC. Protein product: CASRLGTSPYNEQFF. V and J are TRBV6-5 and TRBJ2-1; 9 bases are shared with TRBD2. V was pared by 6 bases and J by 4 bases, with 7 bases of the junction left unmatched. The CDR3 runs 15 residues. The germline gives CDR1 MNHEY, CDR2 SVGAGI.

This clone turned up a few times. The chain uses TRBV9 and TRBJ2-3; possible D gene TRBD2, 6 bases. V lost 4 bases, J lost 4 bases, and 19 bases lay in between. The germline CDR1 and CDR2 sequences are SGDLS and YYNGEE. CDR3 length: 16 residues. The CDR3 region is CASSPYAAGLPDTQYF. DNA for the CDR3: TGTGCCAGCAGCCCTTACGCGGCGGGGTTGCCAGATACGCAGTATTTT.

The genes are TRBV30 and TRBJ2-3, with D possibly being TRBD1 (6 bases). Looked up from germline, CDR1 is GTSNPN and CDR2 is SVGIG (reference sequence). Trimming stripped 6 bases from V and 3 bases from J, with 16 bases between. The CDR3 sequence is 14 residues long. CDR3 coding DNA: TGTGCCTGCCCAGTGGGGGCGCTGACAGATACGCAGTATTTT. This translates into CACPVGALTDTQYF.

This clone was seen only once. The V call is TRBV19, the J call TRBJ1-1; D call uncertain. Germline assignment: CDR1 LNHDA and CDR2 SQIVND (reference sequence). Trimming cost V 9 bases and J 5 bases, with 16 bases left between them. There are 13 residues in the CDR3. The CDR3 reads CASTTPGVTEAFF. The CDR3 DNA reads as TGTGCCAGCACTACTCCCGGCGTGACTGAAGCTTTCTTT.

V usage is TRBV2 and J usage is TRBJ1-4; unclear D gene. The V gene lost 1 base and the J gene lost 4 bases, with 7 bases spanning the gap. The CDR3 loop spans 14 amino acids. Germline CDR1 and CDR2: SNHLY and FYNNEI. The CDR3 bases are TGTGCCAGCAGTGAAGGCAGTAATAATGAAAAACTGTTTTTT. It translates to CASSEGSNNEKLFF.

Only a few counts were recorded for this clone. The rearrangement links TRBV9 to TRBJ2-3, with 12 bases fitting TRBD2. J gave up 1 base and V 3 bases, and 9 bases lay outside the gene matches. The CDR3 sequence is 18 residues long. CDR1 and CDR2 from the germline V gene are SGDLS and YYNGEE. For the CDR3, the DNA is TGTGCCAGCAGCGATTCTAGCGGGGGGGCCTGGGGCACAGATACGCAGTATTTT. This translates into CASSDSSGGAWGTDTQYF.

This clone appeared once. The chain is built from TRBV6-1 and TRBJ1-1, with a weak D call TRBD1 (5 bases). The CDR3 runs to 14 residues. Germline V CDR1 and CDR2: MNHNS, SASEGT. Between the trimmed V and J ends, which lost 7 bases and 0 bases, there was a span of 12 bases. CDR3 nucleotide sequence: TGTGCCAGCACCAGGGCGGGGATGAACACTGAAGCTTTCTTT. Protein: CASTRAGMNTEAFF.

This chain links TRBV18 with TRBJ2-3, with TRBD1 matching 10 bases. The CDR3 length is 14 residues. Trimming at V came to 6 bases and at J to 3 bases, leaving 3 bases not matched to a gene. Germline V gene lookup returns CDR1 KGHSH and CDR2 LQKENI. This chain's CDR3 is CASSADRGTDTQYF. DNA of the CDR3: TGTGCCAGCTCTGCGGACAGGGGGACAGATACGCAGTATTTT.

The rearrangement joins TRBV9 to TRBJ2-1, with 8 bases fitting TRBD2. CDR3 length equals 19 residues. The ends lost 2 bases at V and 7 bases at J; junction bases unmatched: 20. The germline V gene encodes CDR1 SGDLS and CDR2 YYNGEE. The CDR3, as DNA: TGTGCCAGCAGCGTTGGCCCCGCGTCCATAGTAGCGGGGACAAATGAGCAGTTCTTC. This codes for CASSVGPASIVAGTNEQFF.

This clone was seen only once. V usage is TRBV30 and J usage is TRBJ2-7; TRBD1 matches 8 bases. CDR3 length: 15 amino acids. Germline trimming cut 4 bases from V and 6 bases from J; bases unmatched to any gene: 14. Germline CDR1 GTSNPN, CDR2 SVGIG (reference sequence). The CDR3 nucleotides read TGTGCCTGGAACCTTGGCCCAGGGGGCTTCGGCGAGCAGTACTTC. It encodes CAWNLGPGGFGEQYF.